This is a list of T cell receptor beta chains from one sample in a study of cytomegalovirus exposure and HLA in healthy donors. Assay used: immunoSEQ multiplex PCR; TCRdb lists only in-frame clones, some missing. Among roughly 190,000 clones listed, 79% were seen once. Sequencing was performed on PBMCs. The receptors shown here come from a girl aged 10-17 years in good health and CMV-seropositive. Each CDR3 is given with its conserved first and last residue. The order of the fields is clone size, V gene, D gene, J gene, CDR3 protein, CDR3 DNA. The D gene is left open where the match is weak. Clone size is shown for a subset of rows, as once, few, many or a class of expanded clone.

.,TRBV5-5,.,TRBJ1-1,CASSPGGTNTEAFF,TGTGCCAGCAGCCCCGGAGGGACGAACACTGAAGCTTTCTTT
.,TRBV6-5,.,TRBJ2-2,CASSSMSTGELFF,TGTGCCAGCAGTTCGATGAGCACCGGGGAGCTGTTTTTT
.,TRBV23-1,.,TRBJ2-1,CASSNDPTNYNEQFF,TGCGCCAGCAGCAACGACCCGACTAACTACAATGAGCAGTTCTTC
.,TRBV5-8,TRBD1,TRBJ2-3,CASSFLTGGGTDTQYF,TGTGCCAGCAGCTTCCTGACAGGGGGCGGTACAGATACGCAGTATTTT
.,TRBV4-3,.,TRBJ1-1,CASRTTGNTEAFF,TGCGCCAGCAGGACGACAGGTAACACTGAAGCTTTCTTT
.,TRBV6-5,TRBD2,TRBJ2-1,CASSFGTSSYNEQFF,TGTGCCAGCAGTTTCGGGACTAGCTCCTACAATGAGCAGTTCTTC
.,TRBV6-5,TRBD1,TRBJ2-3,CASSMDRGRTDTQYF,TGTGCCAGCAGTATGGACAGGGGCAGGACAGATACGCAGTATTTT
.,TRBV10-3,.,TRBJ1-6,CAISASTENSPLHF,TGTGCCATCAGTGCTTCGACGGAGAATTCACCCCTCCACTTT
.,TRBV7-8,TRBD2,TRBJ2-1,CASSPARLAGINEQFF,TGTGCCAGCAGTCCCGCCCGGCTAGCGGGGATCAATGAGCAGTTCTTC
.,TRBV5-5,.,TRBJ1-6,CASSLGDTYNSPLHF,TGTGCCAGCAGCTTGGGTGACACTTATAATTCACCCCTCCACTTT
few,TRBV4-3,.,TRBJ2-3,CASSQGQYTDTQYF,TGCGCCAGCAGCCAAGGACAGTACACAGATACGCAGTATTTT
.,TRBV15,.,TRBJ1-6,CATSLHSSYNSPLHF,TGTGCCACCAGCCTCCACAGCTCCTATAATTCACCCCTCCACTTT
.,TRBV29-1,.,TRBJ2-7,CSVEAQGNEAVPYEQYF,TGCAGCGTTGAAGCTCAGGGCAATGAGGCAGTCCCCTACGAGCAGTACTTC
.,TRBV29-1,.,TRBJ2-5,CSVDRLLAETQYF,TGCAGCGTTGATCGGTTGCTAGCGGAGACCCAGTACTTC
.,TRBV7-2,.,TRBJ1-1,CASSLGQMNTEAFF,TGTGCCAGCAGCTTGGGGCAGATGAACACTGAAGCTTTCTTT
few,TRBV18,.,TRBJ1-2,CASSPPPSHYGYTF,TGTGCCAGCTCACCACCCCCTAGTCACTATGGCTACACCTTC
.,TRBV9,.,TRBJ1-6,CASSQGGAQGYNSPLHF,TGTGCCAGCAGCCAAGGGGGGGCGCAGGGCTATAATTCACCCCTCCACTTT
.,TRBV13,.,TRBJ1-2,CASSLSGYYGYTF,TGTGCCAGCAGCCTCTCGGGGTACTATGGCTACACCTTC
few,TRBV6-4,TRBD2,TRBJ2-2,CASSTAGGNTGELFF,TGTGCCAGCAGTACAGCGGGGGGAAACACCGGGGAGCTGTTTTTT
.,TRBV10-1,TRBD2,TRBJ2-7,CASSELAGANYEQYF,TGCGCCAGCAGTGAGCTAGCGGGGGCTAACTACGAGCAGTACTTC
.,TRBV19,TRBD1,TRBJ1-4,CASSPGTGVLTNEKLFF,TGTGCCAGTAGTCCCGGGACAGGGGTTTTGACTAATGAAAAACTGTTTTTT
once,TRBV2,TRBD2,TRBJ2-2,CASSLRLAGDTGELFF,TGTGCCAGCTCCTTGCGACTAGCGGGGGACACCGGGGAGCTGTTTTTT
few,TRBV30,TRBD1,TRBJ1-2,CACRQGNYGYTF,TGTGCCTGCAGACAGGGGAACTATGGCTACACCTTC
.,TRBV5-6,TRBD1,TRBJ1-2,CASSGDRGGYGYTF,TGTGCCAGCAGCGGGGACAGGGGTGGCTATGGCTACACCTTC
.,TRBV20-1,TRBD2,TRBJ2-5,CSVPGGETQYF,TGCAGTGTGCCGGGGGGGGAGACCCAGTACTTC
.,TRBV4-3,TRBD1,TRBJ1-2,CVGTARPGQQPSNRGGFYGYTF,TGCGTTGGAACAGCCCGCCCGGGCCAGCAGCCAAGTAACAGGGGGGGCTTCTATGGCTACACCTTC
.,TRBV6-5,.,TRBJ1-1,CASSLHRVVNTEAFF,TGTGCCAGCAGTCTCCACAGGGTCGTGAACACTGAAGCTTTCTTT
few,TRBV10-2,.,TRBJ2-7,CASSGGREQYF,TGCGCCAGCAGTGGGGGCCGGGAGCAGTACTTC
.,TRBV5-1,TRBD2,TRBJ2-5,CASSLLIAGGKETQYF,TGCGCCAGCAGCTTGCTCATAGCGGGGGGGAAAGAGACCCAGTACTTC
once,TRBV19,TRBD1,TRBJ1-5,CASRRDREFSNQPQHF,TGTGCCAGTAGACGGGACAGGGAGTTTAGCAATCAGCCCCAGCATTTT
few,TRBV6-1,.,TRBJ2-3,CASSDSGRGTDTQYF,TGTGCCAGCAGCGATAGCGGCCGAGGCACAGATACGCAGTATTTT
.,TRBV7-7,TRBD2,TRBJ2-7,CASSLEEGTTYEQYF,TGTGCCAGCAGCTTAGAGGAGGGGACTACCTACGAGCAGTACTTC
.,TRBV14,.,TRBJ2-3,CASSQSLGRRGTTDTQYF,TGTGCCAGCAGCCAAAGCCTAGGTCGGCGGGGCACCACAGATACGCAGTATTTT
.,TRBV19,TRBD2,TRBJ2-7,CASSKGLAGGREQYF,TGTGCCAGTAGTAAGGGACTAGCGGGGGGGCGCGAGCAGTACTTC
.,TRBV9,TRBD2,TRBJ2-3,CASSVEAGADTQYF,TGTGCCAGCAGCGTAGAAGCGGGGGCGGATACGCAGTATTTT
.,TRBV19,.,TRBJ1-2,CASSLQLEADGYTF,TGTGCCAGTAGTTTACAGCTGGAGGCAGATGGCTACACCTTC
.,TRBV7-2,TRBD1,TRBJ1-1,CASSFRDRDTEAFF,TGTGCCAGCAGCTTCCGGGACAGGGACACTGAAGCTTTCTTT
.,TRBV21-1,.,TRBJ2-7,CASSPRTGVYEQYF,TGTGCCAGCAGCCCTCGGACAGGAGTCTACGAGCAGTACTTC
.,TRBV5-1,.,TRBJ2-7,CASSMDYSYEQYF,TGCGCCAGCAGCATGGACTACTCCTACGAGCAGTACTTC
few,TRBV6-5,TRBD1,TRBJ2-1,CASSGDRGSNEQFF,TGTGCCAGCTCTGGGGACAGGGGGTCTAATGAGCAGTTCTTC
.,TRBV13,.,TRBJ1-1,CASRRQNTEAFF,TGTGCCAGCAGGCGGCAGAACACTGAAGCTTTCTTT
.,TRBV6-1,TRBD2,TRBJ2-7,CASSRTSGATYEQYF,TGTGCCAGCAGTCGAACTAGCGGGGCCACCTACGAGCAGTACTTC
.,TRBV10-3,TRBD1,TRBJ1-4,CAISGGTGDEKLFF,TGTGCCATCAGCGGTGGGACAGGGGATGAAAAACTGTTTTTT
.,TRBV18,TRBD1,TRBJ1-6,CASSPLQGRDSPLHF,TGTGCCAGCTCACCGTTACAGGGGCGTGATTCACCCCTCCACTTT
.,TRBV7-9,TRBD2,TRBJ2-5,CASSLRLAGRETQYF,TGTGCCAGCAGCTTGAGACTAGCGGGGCGGGAGACCCAGTACTTC
.,TRBV4-1,.,TRBJ1-2,CASSSETSGSVGYTF,TGCGCCAGCAGCTCCGAAACGTCAGGTTCCGTTGGCTACACCTTC